This TCR beta chain was identified in a study of Ad26.COV2.S vaccination and SARS-CoV-2 variants. Across the whole study: Donor had been placed in the Ad26.COV2.S arm of the COV1001 trial. Ad26.COV2.S given intramuscularly, once or twice 56 days apart.

General study points: Substantial post-vaccination breadth of spike-specific CD8+ and CD4+ T cell responses was reported.

Turning to this clone: Its antigen remains unidentified.

The CDR3 totals 16 residues. Germline values: CDR1 SGHAT, CDR2 FQNNGV. V shed 4 bases and J shed 0 bases, with 14 bases lying between them. Profiling relied on immunoSEQ multiplex PCR, and the TCRdb table lists in-frame clones only, not all of them. The sample includes hundreds of thousands of clones, less than 90% seen only once; the top ten take approximately 11%. The treatment: around 19 received Ad26.COV2.S at low or high dose, single or two shots; about 5 received placebo; per-sample allocation not given. Samples analyzed were those drawn on day 63 after the first vaccine or placebo injection. The sequenced sample was peripheral blood, obtained in a trial of Ad26.COV2.S vaccine versus placebo. This TCR derives from a person aged 18-60 years who received the Ad26.COV2.S COVID-19 vaccine or a placebo. This chain joins TRBV11-2 and TRBJ2-3; D is possibly TRBD2 (6 bases). The CDR3 DNA reads as TGTGCCAGCAGCTCTGATAGCGGAACGAGCACAGATACGCAGTATTTT. Residues: CASSSDSGTSTDTQYF.